The T cell receptor beta chain described here comes from a study of breast tumors, draining lymph nodes, adjacent tissues (dated by TCRdb to the mid-2010s). In terms of the full investigation: TCR beta repertoires were compared across tumor, adjacent nontumor tissue and axillary lymph nodes obtained from breast cancer patients. In human breast cancer, the study set out to evaluate how tumor, surrounding tissue and draining lymph node repertoires relate to one another and whether T cells may move between these sites. Overall results and qualifications from the work: The data were considered consistent with most tumor T cells being derived from the lymph node and subsequently expanding within tumor tissue. Tumor and nontumor tissue repertoires were found to be significantly more similar in luminal-like than in basal-like breast cancer. T-cell repertoire diversity in tumors was found to be lower than in lymph nodes but higher than in nontumor tissue, and preferential V and J gene usage was observed. The conclusion that tumor T cells originate in lymph nodes was presented as consistent with a hypothesis rather than as directly demonstrated.

The lymph node samples were taken from the axillary draining lymph nodes of breast cancer patients. Instrument used: Illumina HiSeq 2000. TCR beta chain libraries were generated by multiplex PCR amplification. The amplified TCR beta chain products were analyzed by high-throughput sequencing. The raw public reads went through TCRdb reprocessing: fastp at Q25, MiXCR clone calling, in-frame beta chains kept. CDR3 protein sequences are deduplicated, and each keeps its most common genes and DNA. Here the sample has tens of thousands of distinct CDR3 sequences; roughly 30% occur a single time. Jointly, the top ten make up 8.1% of the sample. Based on the germline V gene (reference sequence), the CDR1 and CDR2 sequences are DFQATT and SNEGSKA. Trimming removed 3 bases from V and 9 bases from J; the gene matches leave 13 bases unexplained. The CDR3 measures 15 amino acids from cysteine to phenylalanine. Just the 45-base CDR3 DNA is kept, in frame starting at base 1.

This clonotype was seen ten or more times. Its recognized antigen is unknown. No per-base quality is available; no much larger clone lies one base away. This receptor was taken from a female donor with breast cancer. Some clones in this sample may be carry-over from other donors' samples. The V and J segments used are TRBV20-1 and TRBJ2-1, with TRBD2 identical over 8 junction bases. Sequencing was carried out using axillary lymph node tissue. The bases read TGCAGTGCTAGGACGAGACTCCGGGGGGGGATTGAGCAGTTCTTC. Its protein is CSARTRLRGGIEQFF.